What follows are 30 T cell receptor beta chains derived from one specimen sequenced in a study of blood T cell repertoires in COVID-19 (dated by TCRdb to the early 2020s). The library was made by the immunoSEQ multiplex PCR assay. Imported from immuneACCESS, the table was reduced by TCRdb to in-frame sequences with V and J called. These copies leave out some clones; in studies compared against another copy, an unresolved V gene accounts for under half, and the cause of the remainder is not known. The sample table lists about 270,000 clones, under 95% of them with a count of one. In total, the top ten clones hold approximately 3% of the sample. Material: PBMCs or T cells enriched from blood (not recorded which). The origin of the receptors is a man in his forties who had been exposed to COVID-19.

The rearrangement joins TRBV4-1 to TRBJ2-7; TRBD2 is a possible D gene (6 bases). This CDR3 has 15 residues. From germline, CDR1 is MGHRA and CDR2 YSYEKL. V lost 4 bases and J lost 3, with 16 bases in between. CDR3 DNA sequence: TGCGCCAGCAGCCCTGAAAGGGCGGGAAACTACGAGCAGTACTTC. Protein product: CASSPERAGNYEQYF.

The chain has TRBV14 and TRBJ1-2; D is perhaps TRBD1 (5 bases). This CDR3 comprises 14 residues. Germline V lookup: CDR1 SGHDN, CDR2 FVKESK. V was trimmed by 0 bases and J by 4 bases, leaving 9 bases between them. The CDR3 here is CASSQEAGPYGYTF. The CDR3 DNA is TGTGCCAGCAGCCAAGAGGCGGGGCCCTATGGCTACACCTTC. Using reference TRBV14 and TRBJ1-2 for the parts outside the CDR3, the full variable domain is EAGVTQFPSHSVIEKGQTVTLRCDPISGHDNLYWYRRVMGKEIKFLLHFVKESKQDESGMPNNRFLAERTGGTYSTLKVQPAELEDSGVYFCASSQEAGPYGYTFGSGTRLTVV.

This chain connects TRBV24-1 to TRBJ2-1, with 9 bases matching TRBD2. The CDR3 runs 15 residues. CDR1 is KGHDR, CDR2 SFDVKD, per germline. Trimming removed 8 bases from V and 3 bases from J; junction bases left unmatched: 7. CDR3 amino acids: CATNGGRGGYNEQFF. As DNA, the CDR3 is TGTGCCACCAACGGCGGGAGGGGAGGCTACAATGAGCAGTTCTTC.

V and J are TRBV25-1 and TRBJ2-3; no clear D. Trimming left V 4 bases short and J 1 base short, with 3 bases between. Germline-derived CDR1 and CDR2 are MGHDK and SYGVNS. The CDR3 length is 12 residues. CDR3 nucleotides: TGTGCCAGCAGTGCGGGCACAGATACGCAGTATTTT. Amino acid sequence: CASSAGTDTQYF.

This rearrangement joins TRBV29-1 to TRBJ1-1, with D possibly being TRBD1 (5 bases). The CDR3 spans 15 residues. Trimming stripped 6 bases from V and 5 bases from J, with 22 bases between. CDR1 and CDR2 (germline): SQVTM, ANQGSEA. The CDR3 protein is CSVARAGGAGTEAFF. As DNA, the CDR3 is TGCAGCGTCGCCCGGGCCGGGGGAGCGGGGACTGAAGCTTTCTTT. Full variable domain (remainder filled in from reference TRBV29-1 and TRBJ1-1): SAVISQKPSRDICQRGTSLTIQCQVDSQVTMMFWYRQQPGQSLTLIATANQGSEATYESGFVIDKFPISRPNLTFSTLTVSNMSPEDSSIYLCSVARAGGAGTEAFFGQGTRLTVV.

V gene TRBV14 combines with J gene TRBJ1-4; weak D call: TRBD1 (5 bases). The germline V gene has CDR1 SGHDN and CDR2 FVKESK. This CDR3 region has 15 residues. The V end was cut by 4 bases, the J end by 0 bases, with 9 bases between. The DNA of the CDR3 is TGTGCCAGCAGCCCCAAAGGGGCAACTAATGAAAAACTGTTTTTT. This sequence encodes CASSPKGATNEKLFF.

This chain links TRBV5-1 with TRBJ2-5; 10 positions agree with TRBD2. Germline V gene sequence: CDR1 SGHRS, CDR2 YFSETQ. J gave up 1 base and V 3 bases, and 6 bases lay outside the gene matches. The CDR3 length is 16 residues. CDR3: CASSYLAGAFQETQYF. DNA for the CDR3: TGCGCCAGCAGCTATCTAGCGGGAGCCTTCCAAGAGACCCAGTACTTC. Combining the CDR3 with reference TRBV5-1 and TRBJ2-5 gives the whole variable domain KAGVTQTPRYLIKTRGQQVTLSCSPISGHRSVSWYQQTPGQGLQFLFEYFSETQRNKGNFPGRFSGRQFSNSRSEMNVSTLELGDSALYLCASSYLAGAFQETQYFGPGTRLLVL.

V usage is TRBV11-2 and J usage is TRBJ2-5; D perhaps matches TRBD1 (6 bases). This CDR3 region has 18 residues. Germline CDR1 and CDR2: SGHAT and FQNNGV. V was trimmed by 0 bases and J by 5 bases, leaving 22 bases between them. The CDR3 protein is CASSLDRKRQDLRETQYF. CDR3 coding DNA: TGTGCCAGCAGCTTAGACAGGAAAAGACAGGACCTCCGGGAGACCCAGTACTTC.

This chain's CDR3 is CAWTTGEDPYEQYF. The CDR3 DNA reads TGTGCCTGGACCACAGGGGAGGATCCCTACGAGCAGTACTTC. J is TRBJ2-7 and V is TRBV30, with D possibly being TRBD1 (7 bases). Per germline, CDR1 GTSNPN and CDR2 SVGIG (reference sequence). The V and J ends lost 4 bases and 2 bases respectively, with 15 bases between them. The CDR3 consists of 14 residues.

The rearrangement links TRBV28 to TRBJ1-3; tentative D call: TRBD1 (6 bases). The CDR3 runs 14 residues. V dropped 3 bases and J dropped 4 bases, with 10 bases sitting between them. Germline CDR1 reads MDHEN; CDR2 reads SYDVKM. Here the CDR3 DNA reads TGTGCCAGCAGTTTTGGGGGGGCCGGAAACACCATATATTTT. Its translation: CASSFGGAGNTIYF.

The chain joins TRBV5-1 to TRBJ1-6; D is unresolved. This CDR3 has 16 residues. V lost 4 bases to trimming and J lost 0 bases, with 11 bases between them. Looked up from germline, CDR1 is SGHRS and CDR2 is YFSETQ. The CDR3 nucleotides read TGCGCCAGCAGCCCCTCCAAGAGCTCCTATAATTCACCCCTCCACTTT. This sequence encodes CASSPSKSSYNSPLHF.

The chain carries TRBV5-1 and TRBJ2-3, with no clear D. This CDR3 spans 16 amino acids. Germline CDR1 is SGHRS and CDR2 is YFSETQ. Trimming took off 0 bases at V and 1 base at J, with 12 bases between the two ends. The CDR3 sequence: CASSLEPRPGTDTQYF. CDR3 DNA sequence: TGCGCCAGCAGCTTGGAGCCTAGACCGGGCACAGATACGCAGTATTTT. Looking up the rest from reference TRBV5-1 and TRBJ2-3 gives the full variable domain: KAGVTQTPRYLIKTRGQQVTLSCSPISGHRSVSWYQQTPGQGLQFLFEYFSETQRNKGNFPGRFSGRQFSNSRSEMNVSTLELGDSALYLCASSLEPRPGTDTQYFGPGTRLTVL.

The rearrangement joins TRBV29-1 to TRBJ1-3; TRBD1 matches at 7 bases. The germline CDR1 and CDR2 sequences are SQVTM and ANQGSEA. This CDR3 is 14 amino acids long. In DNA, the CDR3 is TGCAGTGGAATGACAGGGAGCTCTGGAAACACCATATATTTT. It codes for CSGMTGSSGNTIYF. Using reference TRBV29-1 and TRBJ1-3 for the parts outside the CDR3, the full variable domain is SAVISQKPSRDICQRGTSLTIQCQVDSQVTMMFWYRQQPGQSLTLIATANQGSEATYESGFVIDKFPISRPNLTFSTLTVSNMSPEDSSIYLCSGMTGSSGNTIYFGEGSWLTVV.

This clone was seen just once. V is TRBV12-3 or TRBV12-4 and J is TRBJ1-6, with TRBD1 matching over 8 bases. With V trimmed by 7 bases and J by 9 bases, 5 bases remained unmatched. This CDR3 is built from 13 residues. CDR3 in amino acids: CASNAGGRSPLHF. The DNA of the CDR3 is TGTGCCAGCAATGCAGGGGGCCGTTCACCCCTCCACTTT.

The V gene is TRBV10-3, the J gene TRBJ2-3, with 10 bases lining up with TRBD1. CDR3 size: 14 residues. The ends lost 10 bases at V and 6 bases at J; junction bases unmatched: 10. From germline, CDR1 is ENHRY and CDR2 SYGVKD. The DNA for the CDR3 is TGTGCCACAGCCACCGGGACAGGGGACGATACGCAGTATTTT. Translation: CATATGTGDDTQYF.

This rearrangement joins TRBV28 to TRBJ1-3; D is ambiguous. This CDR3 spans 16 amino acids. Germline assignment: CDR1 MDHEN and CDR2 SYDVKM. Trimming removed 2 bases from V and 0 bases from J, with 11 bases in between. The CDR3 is CASSLGAGLSGNTIYF. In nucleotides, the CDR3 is TGTGCCAGCAGTTTAGGAGCAGGACTCTCTGGAAACACCATATATTTT.

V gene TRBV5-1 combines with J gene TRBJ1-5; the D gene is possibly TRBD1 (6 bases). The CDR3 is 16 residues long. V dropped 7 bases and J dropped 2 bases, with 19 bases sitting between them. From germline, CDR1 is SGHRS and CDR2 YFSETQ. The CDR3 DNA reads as TGCGCCAGCCGCGAGGGAGGGGGTAATGGCAATCAGCCCCAGCATTTT. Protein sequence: CASREGGGNGNQPQHF.

CDR3 nucleotide sequence: TGTGCCAGCAGCCCGAGGGCCCGACAGGGATTGAACACTGAAGCTTTCTTT. Translation gives CASSPRARQGLNTEAFF. This chain links TRBV5-6 with TRBJ1-1, with 7 positions matching TRBD1. This CDR3 is built from 17 residues. The V gene end was trimmed by 4 bases and the J gene end by 0 bases; junction bases not matched to a gene: 12. From germline, CDR1 is SGHDT and CDR2 YYEEEE.

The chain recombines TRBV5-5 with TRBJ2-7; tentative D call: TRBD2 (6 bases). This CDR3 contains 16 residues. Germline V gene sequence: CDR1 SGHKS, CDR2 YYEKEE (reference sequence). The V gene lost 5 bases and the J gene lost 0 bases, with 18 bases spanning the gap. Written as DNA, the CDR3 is TGTGCCAGCAGTCTGGGACTGACGGGTGACTCCTACGAGCAGTACTTC. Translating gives CASSLGLTGDSYEQYF.

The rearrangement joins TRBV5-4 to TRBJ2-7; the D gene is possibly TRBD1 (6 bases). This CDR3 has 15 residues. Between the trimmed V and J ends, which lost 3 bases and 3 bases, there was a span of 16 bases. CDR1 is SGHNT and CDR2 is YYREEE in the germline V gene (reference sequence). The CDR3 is CASSSPTGVSYEQYF. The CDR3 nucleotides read TGTGCCAGCAGCTCCCCGACAGGAGTAAGCTACGAGCAGTACTTC.

In nucleotides, the CDR3 is TGTGCCAGTAGTATTTTGGACAGGGGAGGAAATCAGCCCCAGCATTTT. Its protein product is CASSILDRGGNQPQHF. This sequence joins TRBV19 and TRBJ1-5; the match to TRBD1 covers 9 bases. This CDR3 contains 16 residues. Germline V gene data show CDR1 as LNHDA and CDR2 as SQIVND (reference sequence). Trimming took 3 bases from V and 4 from J; bases not matched to a gene: 7.

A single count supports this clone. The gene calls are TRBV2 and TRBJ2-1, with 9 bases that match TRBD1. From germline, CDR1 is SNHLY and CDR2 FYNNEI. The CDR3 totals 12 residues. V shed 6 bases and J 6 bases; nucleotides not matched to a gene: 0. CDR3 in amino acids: CASRTGGNEQFF. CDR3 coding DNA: TGTGCCAGCAGGACAGGGGGCAATGAGCAGTTCTTC.

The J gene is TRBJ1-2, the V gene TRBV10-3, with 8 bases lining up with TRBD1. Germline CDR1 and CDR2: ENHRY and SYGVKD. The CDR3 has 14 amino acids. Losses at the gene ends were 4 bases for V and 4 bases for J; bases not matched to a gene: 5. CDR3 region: CAISVVGQGYGYTF. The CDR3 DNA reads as TGTGCCATCAGTGTAGTAGGACAGGGCTATGGCTACACCTTC.

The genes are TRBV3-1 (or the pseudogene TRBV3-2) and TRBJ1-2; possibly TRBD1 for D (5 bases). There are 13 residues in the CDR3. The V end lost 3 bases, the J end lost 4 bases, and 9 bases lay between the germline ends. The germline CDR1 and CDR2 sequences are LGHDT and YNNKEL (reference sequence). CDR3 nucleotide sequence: TGTGCCAGCAGCCAGAACAGGCCCTATGGCTACACCTTC. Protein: CASSQNRPYGYTF.

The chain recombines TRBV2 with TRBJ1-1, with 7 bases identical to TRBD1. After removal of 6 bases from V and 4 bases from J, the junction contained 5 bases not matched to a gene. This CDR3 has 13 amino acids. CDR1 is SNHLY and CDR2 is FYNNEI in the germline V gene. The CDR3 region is CASRNRGFTEAFF. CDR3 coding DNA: TGTGCCAGCAGAAACAGGGGCTTCACTGAAGCTTTCTTT.

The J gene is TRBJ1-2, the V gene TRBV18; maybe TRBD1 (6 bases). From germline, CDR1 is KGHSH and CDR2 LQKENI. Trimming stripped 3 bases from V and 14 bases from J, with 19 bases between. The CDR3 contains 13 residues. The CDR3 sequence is CASSPDRDTLNTF. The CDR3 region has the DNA TGTGCCAGCTCACCGGACCGGGACACCCTTAATACCTTC.

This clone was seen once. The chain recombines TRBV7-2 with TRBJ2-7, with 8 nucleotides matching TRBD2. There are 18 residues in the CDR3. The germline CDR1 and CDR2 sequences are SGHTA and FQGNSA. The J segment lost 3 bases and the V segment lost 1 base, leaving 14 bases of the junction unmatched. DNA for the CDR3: TGTGCCAGCAGCTTAGATCACCATCGGCGGGAGGAGGACTACGAGCAGTACTTC. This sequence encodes CASSLDHHRREEDYEQYF. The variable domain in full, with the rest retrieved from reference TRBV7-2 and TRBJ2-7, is GAGVSQSPSNKVTEKGKDVELRCDPISGHTALYWYRQSLGQGLEFLIYFQGNSAPDKSGLPSDRFSAERTGGSVSTLTIQRTQQEDSAVYLCASSLDHHRREEDYEQYFGPGTRLTVT.

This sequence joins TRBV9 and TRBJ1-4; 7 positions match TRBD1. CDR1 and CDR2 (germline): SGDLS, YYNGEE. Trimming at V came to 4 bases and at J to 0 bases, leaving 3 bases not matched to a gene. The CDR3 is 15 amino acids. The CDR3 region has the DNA TGTGCCAGCAGCCCCGGACAGGCAACTAATGAAAAACTGTTTTTT. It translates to CASSPGQATNEKLFF.

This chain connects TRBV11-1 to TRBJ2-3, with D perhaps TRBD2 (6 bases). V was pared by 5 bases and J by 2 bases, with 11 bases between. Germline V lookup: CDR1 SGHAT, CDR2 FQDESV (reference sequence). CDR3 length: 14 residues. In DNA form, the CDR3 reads TGTGCCAGCAGCGGGACTTCCAACACAGATACGCAGTATTTT. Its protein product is CASSGTSNTDTQYF.

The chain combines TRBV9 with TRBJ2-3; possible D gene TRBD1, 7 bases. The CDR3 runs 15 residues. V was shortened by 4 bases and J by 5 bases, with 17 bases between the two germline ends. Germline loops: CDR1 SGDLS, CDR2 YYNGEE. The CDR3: CASSLTGRQGDTQYF. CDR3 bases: TGTGCCAGCAGCCTGACAGGGAGGCAAGGAGATACGCAGTATTTT.